One sample yielded the 7 T cell receptor beta chains listed below, sequenced in a study of patients and donors after allogeneic stem cell transplantation (TCRdb year 2020). Library generation was performed with RT-PCR. Instrument on record: NextSeq 550. TCRdb trimmed the raw reads at Q25, called clones with MiXCR and kept productive beta chains. Each entry is one CDR3 protein sequence, shown with its most common DNA and genes. For this sample the table gives approximately 170,000 distinct CDR3 sequences, of which 24% were detected only once. The leading ten clones occupy roughly 27% of the sample. Sequences were obtained from blood, either unsorted or a sorted T cell fraction (not recorded which). The receptors here all came from a human donor who was either an allogeneic HSCT recipient or a stem cell or donor lymphocyte infusion donor (not recorded which). It is not recorded whose cells these are; they may come from a transplant donor.

This clonotype was observed a handful of times. The V gene is TRBV20-1, the J gene TRBJ1-1, with a weak D call TRBD1 (6 bases). V was pared by 4 bases and J by 5 bases, with 17 bases between. CDR1 is DFQATT and CDR2 is SNEGSKA in the germline V gene (reference sequence). The CDR3 loop spans 14 amino acids. The CDR3 nucleotides are TGCAGTGCTAAAAAGGGGGGGGGCGCGACTGAAGCTTTCTTT. Translated: CSAKKGGGATEAFF.

The V and J genes are TRBV2 and TRBJ2-7; D possibly corresponds to TRBD1 (6 bases). This CDR3 is 14 amino acids long. CDR1 is SNHLY, CDR2 FYNNEI, per germline. Trimming left V 10 bases short and J 2 bases short, with 18 bases between. The CDR3 loop reads CAIQAGVGPYEQYF. CDR3 nucleotides: TGTGCCATCCAGGCAGGGGTCGGGCCCTACGAGCAGTACTTC.

CDR3 loop: CASSLWIGQGNQPQHF. The CDR3 DNA is TGTGCCAGCAGCTTGTGGATAGGACAGGGGAATCAGCCCCAGCATTTT. The V gene is TRBV5-6, the J gene TRBJ1-5, with TRBD1 matching 9 bases. In germline, CDR1 is SGHDT, CDR2 YYEEEE. The ends lost 1 base at V and 4 bases at J; junction bases unmatched: 6. The CDR3 runs to 16 residues. Complete variable domain (other parts from reference TRBV5-6 and TRBJ1-5): DAGVTQSPTHLIKTRGQQVTLRCSPKSGHDTVSWYQQALGQGPQFIFQYYEEEERQRGNFPDRFSGHQFPNYSSELNVNALLLGDSALYLCASSLWIGQGNQPQHFGDGTRLSIL.

The chain recombines TRBV10-3 with TRBJ2-7; D remains ambiguous. Trimming stripped 1 base from V and 4 bases from J, with 14 bases between. The CDR3 has 15 amino acids. CDR1 ENHRY and CDR2 SYGVKD come from the germline V gene. In DNA form, the CDR3 reads TGTGCCATCAGTGAGTTTGGGCGAAATCATTACGAGCAGTACTTC. Translated, it gives CAISEFGRNHYEQYF.

The chain uses TRBV6-1 and TRBJ1-5; D is ambiguous. V was shortened by 1 base and J by 1 base, with 11 bases between the two germline ends. Germline CDR1 and CDR2: MNHNS and SASEGT. CDR3 length equals 16 residues. The CDR3 DNA is TGTGCCAGCAGTGAAGTGGGATTCCCCAGCAATCAGCCCCAGCATTTT. Amino acids: CASSEVGFPSNQPQHF.

The rearrangement uses TRBV2 and TRBJ2-5; TRBD1 is a possible D gene (6 bases). The CDR3 is 16 residues long. Trimming cost V 4 bases and J 4 bases, with 19 bases left between them. Germline V gene lookup returns CDR1 SNHLY and CDR2 FYNNEI. The CDR3 sequence is CASSVSRGNFGETQYF. CDR3 nucleotides: TGTGCCAGCAGTGTTAGCAGGGGCAACTTTGGAGAGACCCAGTACTTC. The complete variable domain, with remaining parts taken from reference TRBV2 and TRBJ2-5, reads EPEVTQTPSHQVTQMGQEVILRCVPISNHLYFYWYRQILGQKVEFLVSFYNNEISEKSEIFDDQFSVERPDGSNFTLKIRSTKLEDSAMYFCASSVSRGNFGETQYFGPGTRLLVL.

At least ten counts were recorded for this clonotype. This chain uses TRBV28 with TRBJ1-3, with D possibly matching TRBD1 (6 bases). The CDR3 is 16 residues long. V was trimmed by 2 bases and J by 2 bases, leaving 13 bases between them. Germline CDR1 reads MDHEN; CDR2 reads SYDVKM. The CDR3 is CASSLRFRGPGNTIYF. The CDR3 DNA is TGTGCCAGCAGTTTACGGTTTCGGGGGCCTGGAAACACCATATATTTT.